This T cell receptor beta chain is from a study of Ad26.COV2.S vaccination and SARS-CoV-2 variants. Study-level points and caveats: Substantial breadth in spike-specific CD8+ and CD4+ T cell responses was reportedly seen after vaccination.

This clone was detected once. Its antigen is unidentified. With 9 bases removed from V and 1 base from J, the gap between germline ends came to 12 bases. CDR1 LGHNT and CDR2 FRNRAP come from the germline V gene. The CDR3 length is 14 residues. Profiled with immunoSEQ multiplex PCR; TCRdb holds only in-frame clones, not every one. Of fewer than 400,000 clones in the sample, roughly 90% were seen once. This sample's treatment: some 20 received Ad26.COV2.S at low or high dose, single or two shots; several received placebo; per-sample allocation not given. The samples date from day 63 after the first vaccine or placebo injection.

This sample comprised peripheral blood, obtained in a trial of Ad26.COV2.S vaccine versus placebo. This receptor was taken from a person between 18 and 65 years old who received the Ad26.COV2.S COVID-19 vaccine or a placebo. The chain uses TRBV12-5 and TRBJ2-2, with TRBD1 as a possible D gene (6 bases). CDR3 nucleotide sequence: TGTGCTAGCCGAGGGGGTGGGAACACCGGGGAGCTGTTTTTT. It is translated as CASRGGGNTGELFF.